The sequence of this TCR beta chain was determined in a study of T-cell reconstitution after alpha-beta-depleted transplantation in children. This clonotype was detected many times. A TCRbeta library incorporating unique molecular identifiers was prepared. TCRdb re-called the PCR reads with MiXCR, one entry per CDR3 protein. In the table there are approximately 220,000 distinct CDR3 sequences, roughly a sixth of which are singletons. V lost 1 base to trimming and J lost 2 bases, with 13 bases between them. This CDR3 is built from 16 residues. Germline assignment: CDR1 SGHTA and CDR2 FQGNSA. Source: PBMCs, mostly from graft donor cells, taken 360 days after TCRalphabeta/CD19-depleted stem cell transplant. This receptor was obtained from a male patient under 10 years old who had a stem cell transplant for acute lymphoblastic leukemia, so the T cells may come from the graft donor. This rearrangement joins TRBV7-2 to TRBJ2-3, with D unclear. Here the CDR3 reads CASSLGGYASTDTQYF. The CDR3 DNA sequence: TGTGCCAGCAGCTTAGGCGGCTACGCTTCCACAGATACGCAGTATTTT.